A selection of T cell receptor beta chains follows, all from one sample in a study of blood T cell repertoires in COVID-19. Some clones are missing from TCRdb's copy, which holds only in-frame ones; the method was immunoSEQ multiplex PCR. The data contain some 250,000 clones, about 89% of them singletons. Sequences were obtained from PBMCs or T cells enriched from blood (not recorded which). All receptors derive from a human donor in a cohort exposed to, infected with or recovered from COVID-19 (not recorded which). The donor label of this sample is uncertain. The CDR3 runs from the conserved cysteine through the conserved F or W. D genes are given only for firm matches. For some rows the clone size is stated as once, few or many, or as a class when expanded; others skip it.

- TRBJ2-3 TRBV5-1 - 15 CASSNPQGSADTQYF TGCGCCAGCAGTAACCCCCAGGGAAGCGCAGATACGCAGTATTTT
- TRBJ1-1 TRBV6-5 - 14 CASIKGARSTEAFF TGTGCCAGCATCAAAGGGGCGAGGAGCACTGAAGCTTTCTTT
TRBD1 TRBJ1-6 TRBV3-1/TRBV3-2 - 19 CASSQGRDTGQGGGSPLHF TGTGCCAGCAGCCAAGGAAGGGATACCGGACAGGGAGGAGGTTCACCCCTCCACTTT
- TRBJ1-2 TRBV3-1/TRBV3-2 - 15 CASSQEGSGLDGYTF TGTGCCAGCAGCCAAGAGGGCTCAGGGTTAGATGGCTACACCTTC
TRBD2 TRBJ2-1 TRBV7-8 - 21 CASSLADLKWSGGPIVNEQFF TGTGCCAGCAGCTTAGCAGATTTAAAGTGGTCGGGGGGGCCGATCGTAAATGAGCAGTTCTTC
TRBD2 TRBJ2-2 TRBV4-1 - 17 CASSQGFLAGNTGELFF TGCGCCAGCAGCCAAGGATTTCTAGCGGGAAACACCGGGGAGCTGTTTTTT
TRBD1 TRBJ1-1 TRBV30 - 14 CAWSNDRGQTEAFF TGTGCCTGGAGTAATGACAGGGGGCAAACTGAAGCTTTCTTT
TRBD1 TRBJ1-4 TRBV5-8 - 15 CASSEMGTGGEKLFF TGTGCCAGCAGCGAAATGGGGACAGGGGGTGAAAAACTGTTTTTT
- TRBJ1-6 TRBV9 - 14 CASSVNTDGSPLHF TGTGCCAGCAGCGTAAACACCGACGGGTCACCCCTCCACTTT
- TRBJ1-3 TRBV9 - 14 CASSVYGSGNTIYF TGTGCCAGCAGCGTCTACGGTTCTGGAAACACCATATATTTT
- TRBJ1-2 TRBV2 - 15 CASSVGPGPSYGYTF TGTGCCAGCAGCGTTGGTCCCGGTCCTTCTTATGGCTACACCTTC
TRBD1 TRBJ1-4 TRBV2 once 18 CASSEAPTGGEGNEKLFF TGTGCCAGCAGTGAAGCTCCGACAGGGGGCGAAGGTAATGAAAAACTGTTTTTT
TRBD2 TRBJ2-1 TRBV10-3 - 18 CAISERGLAGSTGKVQFF TGTGCCATCAGTGAGAGGGGACTAGCGGGGTCCACGGGCAAGGTGCAGTTCTTC
- TRBJ1-2 TRBV6-2/TRBV6-3 - 12 CASSPPAGGYTF TGTGCCAGCAGCCCCCCGGCCGGGGGCTACACCTTC
- TRBJ2-2 TRBV2 - 17 CASSEAGPVGPTGELFF TGTGCCAGCAGTGAAGCGGGGCCAGTTGGACCGACCGGGGAGCTGTTTTTT
- TRBJ1-1 TRBV5-4 - 11 CASSFGLEAFF TGTGCCAGCAGCTTTGGACTTGAAGCTTTCTTT
TRBD2 TRBJ2-2 TRBV29-1 - 15 CSVVKRGSNTGELFF TGCAGCGTTGTTAAGCGGGGCTCAAACACCGGGGAGCTGTTTTTT
- TRBJ2-6 TRBV21-1 - 15 CASSQGSSGANVLTF TGTGCCAGCAGCCAAGGGAGCTCTGGGGCCAACGTCCTGACTTTC
- TRBJ1-6 TRBV12-3/TRBV12-4 - 11 CASSRRGTLHF TGTGCCAGCAGCCGCAGGGGCACCCTCCACTTT
- TRBJ1-4 TRBV5-1 - 16 CASTPAGRFTNEKLFF TGCGCCAGCACTCCAGCAGGGAGGTTCACTAATGAAAAACTGTTTTTT
- TRBJ2-2 TRBV29-1 - 13 CSVAGRGAGELFF TGCAGCGTAGCAGGGCGCGGGGCCGGGGAGCTGTTTTTT
- TRBJ2-7 TRBV3-1/TRBV3-2 - 16 CASSQGRFGRGYEQYF TGTGCCAGCAGCCAAGGTCGATTCGGACGGGGCTACGAGCAGTACTTC
TRBD2 TRBJ2-1 TRBV20-1 - 11 CSAGGGREQFF TGCAGTGCTGGCGGGGGGCGAGAGCAGTTCTTC
TRBD2 TRBJ2-1 TRBV11-2 - 17 CASSLVSWLADHNEQFF TGTGCCAGCAGCTTAGTAAGTTGGCTAGCGGACCACAATGAGCAGTTCTTC
- TRBJ2-3 TRBV10-3 - 14 CAINGEGGTDTQYF TGTGCCATCAACGGAGAAGGGGGCACAGATACGCAGTATTTT
TRBD1 TRBJ2-1 TRBV5-1 few 14 CASSLGQGGNEQFF TGCGCCAGCAGCTTAGGACAGGGAGGCAATGAGCAGTTCTTC
- TRBJ1-3 TRBV19 few 12 CASTVSGNTIYF TGTGCCAGTACTGTCTCTGGAAACACCATATATTTT
- TRBJ2-1 TRBV10-1 - 14 CASSESARVNEQFF TGCGCCAGCAGTGAGTCGGCCAGGGTCAATGAGCAGTTCTTC
TRBD2 TRBJ2-7 TRBV7-2 once 14 CASRRVSGGDEQYF TGTGCCAGCAGGAGAGTCAGCGGGGGAGACGAGCAGTACTTC
TRBD2 TRBJ2-7 TRBV5-1 - 15 CASSSQRGIPYEQYF TGCGCCAGCAGCTCCCAGCGGGGGATACCCTACGAGCAGTACTTC
TRBD1 TRBJ1-2 TRBV5-6 - 14 CASSYQGAVDGYTF TGTGCCAGCAGCTACCAGGGGGCTGTCGATGGCTACACCTTC
TRBD1 TRBJ1-2 TRBV19 few 13 CASSMGTAYGYTF TGTGCCAGTAGTATGGGGACAGCCTATGGCTACACCTTC
- TRBJ1-5 TRBV11-2 once 13 CASSATSGQPQHF TGTGCCAGCAGCGCGACGTCGGGTCAGCCCCAGCATTTT
- TRBJ1-1 TRBV10-2 few 13 CASSVRGNTEAFF TGCGCCAGCAGCGTCAGGGGGAACACTGAAGCTTTCTTT
TRBD1 TRBJ1-4 TRBV14 - 15 CASSPRTGGDEKLFF TGTGCCAGCAGCCCTCGGACAGGGGGAGATGAAAAACTGTTTTTT
TRBD1 TRBJ1-2 TRBV28 - 13 CASIDQGAYGYTF TGTGCCAGCATCGACCAGGGGGCCTATGGCTACACCTTC
TRBD1 TRBJ2-7 TRBV5-4 - 15 CASSLGGQGHYEQYF TGTGCCAGCAGCTTGGGCGGACAGGGCCACTACGAGCAGTACTTC
- TRBJ1-4 TRBV9 - 14 CASSGEGLGEKLFF TGTGCCAGCAGCGGGGAGGGGTTAGGAGAAAAACTGTTTTTT
- TRBJ1-1 TRBV4-3 - 13 CASSSTGYTEAFF TGCGCCAGCAGCTCCACAGGGTACACTGAAGCTTTCTTT
- TRBJ1-1 TRBV5-1 once 15 CASRRQGTEDTEAFF TGCGCCAGCAGGCGTCAGGGGACGGAGGACACTGAAGCTTTCTTT
- TRBJ1-1 TRBV5-1 - 14 CASSWQGQSTEAFF TGCGCCAGCAGCTGGCAGGGGCAGAGTACTGAAGCTTTCTTT
- TRBJ1-2 TRBV7-2 - 15 CASTQTLQGGYGYTF TGTGCCAGCACCCAGACCCTACAAGGGGGCTATGGCTACACCTTC
- TRBJ1-4 TRBV9 - 15 CASSAGGGYGEKLFF TGTGCCAGCAGCGCGGGGGGAGGGTATGGTGAAAAACTGTTTTTT
TRBD1 TRBJ1-2 TRBV19 - 14 CASSRGQGGYGYTF TGTGCCAGTAGCCGTGGACAGGGCGGATATGGCTACACCTTC